Following are 32 T cell receptor beta chains from one sample sequenced in a study of T-cell reconstitution after alpha-beta-depleted transplantation in children. A library of TCRbeta sequences, prepared with unique molecular identifiers, was generated. TCRdb re-analysed the PCR reads in MiXCR, keeping a single row per CDR3 protein. The data hold fewer than 550,000 distinct CDR3 sequences, with 15% to 20% observed a single time. Sequencing used PBMCs, mostly from graft donor cells, obtained 360 days after TCRalphabeta/CD19-depleted stem cell transplant. The source is a boy younger than two who had a stem cell transplant for Wiskott-Aldrich syndrome, so the T cells may come from the graft donor.

This clonotype occurred many times. V usage is TRBV5-1 and J usage is TRBJ2-3; D unresolved. Germline V CDR1 and CDR2: SGHRS, YFSETQ. V dropped 0 bases and J dropped 3 bases, with 8 bases sitting between them. The CDR3 spans 14 residues. For the CDR3, the DNA is TGCGCCAGCAGCTTGGGAGCGCCGACAGATACGCAGTATTTT. This sequence encodes CASSLGAPTDTQYF.

This clonotype was counted a few times. This CDR3 reads CASSLSRQALTF. In DNA, the CDR3 is TGTGCCAGCAGTTTATCCCGACAGGCACTCACCTTC. The chain has TRBV28 and TRBJ1-2, with D possibly matching TRBD1 (6 bases). V was cut by 1 base and J by 13 bases, with 13 bases left in between. This CDR3 region has 12 residues. Germline-derived CDR1 and CDR2 are MDHEN and SYDVKM.

CDR3 DNA sequence: TGTGCCAGCAGCTTAGGTCCGAGGGAGCAGTACTTC. Residues: CASSLGPREQYF. The chain couples TRBV7-2 to TRBJ2-7; D gene uncertain. The CDR3 spans 12 residues. Germline values: CDR1 SGHTA, CDR2 FQGNSA. Trimming pared 1 base from V and 7 bases from J, leaving 8 bases between.

This clonotype was observed many times. This chain joins TRBV3-1 and TRBJ1-2; maybe TRBD1 (5 bases). V was pared by 0 bases and J by 4 bases, with 12 bases between. From germline, CDR1 is LGHDT and CDR2 YNNKEL (reference sequence). The CDR3 is 15 amino acids. The CDR3 bases are TGTGCCAGCAGCCAAGATCTCGACAGCATCTATGGCTACACCTTC. This translates into CASSQDLDSIYGYTF.

The CDR3 region has the DNA TGTGCCAGCAGTTGGGGGCGCGGTATGCAGCCCCAGCATTTT. It specifies CASSWGRGMQPQHF. The chain couples TRBV12-3 or TRBV12-4 to TRBJ1-5, with TRBD1 as a possible D gene (6 bases). The CDR3 sequence is 14 residues long. Trimming shortened V by 4 bases and J by 7 bases, and 14 bases separated the two germline ends.

This clonotype was counted at least ten times. The chain links TRBV7-9 to TRBJ2-3; TRBD2 matches at 8 bases. J was trimmed by 6 bases and V by 3 bases; bases with no gene match: 5. Germline V CDR1 and CDR2: SEHNR, FQNEAQ (reference sequence). The CDR3 sequence is 14 residues long. Here the CDR3 DNA reads TGTGCCAGCAGCTTGGCGGGGGGAGGGGATACGCAGTATTTT. Residues: CASSLAGGGDTQYF.

The V and J genes are TRBV12-3 or TRBV12-4 and TRBJ1-6; a possible D gene is TRBD1 (6 bases). The CDR3 has 13 amino acids. Trimming left V 5 bases short and J 10 bases short, with 12 bases between. This CDR3 reads CASSLTGNSPLHF. The CDR3 bases are TGTGCCAGCAGTCTTACAGGGAACTCACCCCTCCACTTT.

The chain uses TRBV7-9 and TRBJ2-3, with TRBD2 matching 8 bases. Per germline, CDR1 SEHNR and CDR2 FQNEAQ (reference sequence). The J segment lost 6 bases and the V segment lost 4 bases, leaving 9 bases of the junction unmatched. There are 15 residues in the CDR3. CDR3 DNA sequence: TGTGCCAGCAGCTGGACTAGCTGGGATCCGGATACGCAGTATTTT. Translated, it gives CASSWTSWDPDTQYF.

This clonotype is termed large. The chain employs TRBV4-3 and TRBJ2-5, with no clear D. Germline V lookup: CDR1 LGHNA, CDR2 YSLEER. The V and J ends lost 1 base and 1 base respectively, with 10 bases between them. CDR3 size: 15 residues. The CDR3 loop is CASSQGHWIQETQYF. The CDR3 coding sequence is TGCGCCAGCAGCCAAGGACACTGGATCCAAGAGACCCAGTACTTC.

This clonotype was seen a handful of times. The chain links TRBV13 to TRBJ2-5; tentatively, D is TRBD2 (5 bases). Trimming took off 2 bases at V and 7 bases at J, with 17 bases between the two ends. The CDR3 is made up of 15 amino acids. Looked up from germline, CDR1 is PRHDT and CDR2 is FYEKMQ (reference sequence). In DNA, the CDR3 is TGTGCCAGCAGCTTAACAGAGGGCCTTTGGGGGACCCAGTACTTC. Encoded protein: CASSLTEGLWGTQYF.

This clonotype was observed a handful of times. V gene TRBV27 combines with J gene TRBJ2-2; D not certain. The V end was cut by 2 bases, the J end by 1 base, with 14 bases between. CDR1 and CDR2 (germline): MNHEY, SMNVEV (reference sequence). The CDR3 is 17 amino acids. As DNA, the CDR3 is TGTGCCAGCAGTTTAATATTAGGACCCCGGAACACCGGGGAGCTGTTTTTT. Protein product: CASSLILGPRNTGELFF.

This clonotype appeared a few times. The chain combines TRBV27 with TRBJ1-1; 7 positions match TRBD1. The CDR3 length is 13 residues. The J segment lost 8 bases and the V segment lost 3 bases, leaving 6 bases of the junction unmatched. Looked up from germline, CDR1 is MNHEY and CDR2 is SMNVEV (reference sequence). CDR3 DNA sequence: TGTGCCAGCAGTTTCTTAGGGGGCTCAGAAGCTTTCTTT. This encodes CASSFLGGSEAFF.

V gene TRBV7-6 combines with J gene TRBJ2-7, with D unresolved. The CDR3 totals 13 residues. The germline V gene has CDR1 SGHVS and CDR2 FNYEAQ. Trimming stripped 2 bases from V and 8 bases from J, with 13 bases between. DNA for the CDR3: TGTGCCAGCAGCTTAAATACCTTGGCACAGCAGTACTTC. Its translation: CASSLNTLAQQYF.

This clonotype has a handful of counts. Sequence at one end of the junction differs from germline and may be a read error. The V and J genes are TRBV7-2 and TRBJ2-2, with a tentative D call TRBD2 (5 bases). This CDR3 contains 14 residues. Germline V CDR1 and CDR2: SGHTA, FQGNSA. This CDR3 reads CASSLAAYTGELFF. CDR3 coding DNA: TGTGCCAGCAGCCTAGCAGCCTACACCGGGGAGCTGTTTTTT.

The genes are TRBV20-1 and TRBJ2-1, with D possibly being TRBD2 (6 bases). Trimming cost V 4 bases and J 5 bases, with 18 bases left between them. From germline, CDR1 is DFQATT and CDR2 SNEGSKA (reference sequence). The CDR3 covers 15 residues. The CDR3 loop is CSAILALGMNNEQFF. CDR3 nucleotide sequence: TGCAGTGCTATCCTAGCGTTGGGGATGAACAATGAGCAGTTCTTC.

This clonotype was counted only a few times. This chain uses TRBV3-1 with TRBJ2-1; 14 bases map to TRBD2. CDR3 size: 16 residues. The germline V gene has CDR1 LGHDT and CDR2 YNNKEL (reference sequence). Trimming cost V 4 bases and J 9 bases; bases outside gene matches: 8. CDR3 nucleotides: TGTGCCAGCAGCCTCAGGGGACTAGCGGGGGCTAGTGAGCAGTTCTTC. This encodes CASSLRGLAGASEQFF.

The V call is TRBV4-1, the J call TRBJ2-7; D unclear. The CDR3 is made up of 16 amino acids. The germline CDR1 and CDR2 sequences are MGHRA and YSYEKL. Trimming shortened V by 5 bases and J by 2 bases, and 19 bases separated the two germline ends. Here the CDR3 reads CASSSMLLPAAYEQYF. The CDR3 nucleotides read TGCGCCAGCAGCTCGATGTTGCTGCCGGCGGCCTACGAGCAGTACTTC.

This clonotype was counted only a few times. This chain links TRBV4-1 with TRBJ1-2; D is uncertain. Per germline, CDR1 MGHRA and CDR2 YSYEKL. Trimming left V 4 bases short and J 7 bases short, with 13 bases between. This CDR3 has 13 amino acids. The CDR3 loop is CASSPTRASGYTF. The CDR3 DNA reads as TGCGCCAGCAGCCCGACTCGGGCCTCTGGCTACACCTTC.

There are a few counts of this clonotype. The chain has TRBV11-2 and TRBJ2-2; 12 nucleotides align to TRBD2. V lost 5 bases, J lost 4 bases, and 2 bases stayed unmatched. The germline V gene encodes CDR1 SGHAT and CDR2 FQNNGV. The CDR3 has 15 residues. The CDR3 DNA reads TGTGCCAGCAGCGCGGGACTAGCGGGCACCGGGGAGCTGTTTTTT. This sequence encodes CASSAGLAGTGELFF.

The rearrangement joins TRBV7-9 to TRBJ2-1, with TRBD2 matching over 8 bases. This CDR3 has 13 amino acids. Germline-derived CDR1 and CDR2 are SEHNR and FQNEAQ (reference sequence). V shed 5 bases, J shed 10 bases, and the junction held 7 bases outside the gene matches. The CDR3 spells CASSALRLAEQFF. The CDR3 DNA reads TGTGCCAGCAGCGCACTCCGACTAGCGGAGCAGTTCTTC.

The sample holds a few counts of this clonotype. The chain joins TRBV7-9 to TRBJ1-1, with D hard to call. The CDR3 contains 14 residues. The V and J ends lost 1 base and 2 bases respectively, with 8 bases between them. Germline V gene sequence: CDR1 SEHNR, CDR2 FQNEAQ (reference sequence). The CDR3, as DNA: TGTGCCAGCAGCTTAGGAACCCCCAACACTGAAGCTTTCTTT. Translating gives CASSLGTPNTEAFF.

The table lists this clonotype with a few counts. V usage is TRBV2 and J usage is TRBJ2-7; D perhaps matches TRBD2 (6 bases). Germline V gene lookup returns CDR1 SNHLY and CDR2 FYNNEI. Between the trimmed V and J ends, which lost 11 bases and 0 bases, there was a span of 20 bases. The CDR3 has 15 residues. As DNA, the CDR3 is TGTGCCTCTCGGAGGGAGGCCCTGAGCTCCTACGAGCAGTACTTC. Its translation: CASRREALSSYEQYF.

This chain links TRBV20-1 with TRBJ2-1; D might be TRBD1 or TRBD2, each matching 5 bases. V was pared by 3 bases and J by 2 bases, with 14 bases between. The germline V gene encodes CDR1 DFQATT and CDR2 SNEGSKA (reference sequence). This CDR3 contains 15 residues. CDR3 region: CSASRGVNTYNEQFF. CDR3 DNA sequence: TGCAGTGCTAGTCGAGGGGTGAATACCTACAATGAGCAGTTCTTC.

The sample holds a few counts of this clonotype. V usage is TRBV7-2 and J usage is TRBJ2-3; TRBD2 aligns across 11 bases. The CDR3 is 15 amino acids. The V gene's germline CDR1 is SGHTA and CDR2 FQGNSA. The trim removed 6 bases at V and 1 base at J, leaving 3 bases unmatched. Here the CDR3 DNA reads TGTGCCAGCAGAGGGGGACTAGCGGGCACAGATACGCAGTATTTT. Its protein product is CASRGGLAGTDTQYF.

This clonotype was found a few times. The rearrangement links TRBV5-1 to TRBJ2-7; D gene ambiguous. This CDR3 region has 15 residues. Germline-derived CDR1 and CDR2 are SGHRS and YFSETQ. The V and J ends lost 0 bases and 1 base respectively, with 11 bases between them. The CDR3, as DNA: TGCGCCAGCAGCTTGGGGCCCCAGACGTCCTACGAGCAGTACTTC. Protein product: CASSLGPQTSYEQYF.

This clonotype showed up just a few times. The rearrangement uses TRBV5-8 and TRBJ2-7; D possibly corresponds to TRBD1 (5 bases). V dropped 4 bases and J dropped 3 bases, with 8 bases sitting between them. The CDR3 runs 12 residues. CDR1 and CDR2 from the germline V gene are SGHTS and YDEGEE. As DNA, the CDR3 is TGTGCCAGCAGCCGTGGACACTACGAGCAGTACTTC. Amino acid sequence: CASSRGHYEQYF.

This rearrangement joins TRBV20-1 to TRBJ1-6; D might be TRBD1 (5 bases). The CDR3 has 13 amino acids. Trimming stripped 0 bases from V and 8 bases from J, with 8 bases between. Looked up from germline, CDR1 is DFQATT and CDR2 is SNEGSKA (reference sequence). Here the CDR3 DNA reads TGCAGTGCTAGAGATCGGGGGGATTCACCCCTCCACTTT. It specifies CSARDRGDSPLHF.

This clonotype was seen many times. At one end, the junction sequence differs from germline, possibly due to a read error. The chain uses TRBV12-3 or TRBV12-4 and TRBJ1-1; unclear D gene. This CDR3 has 13 amino acids. CDR3 coding DNA: TGCGCCAGCAGCTTGCAGCTGAACACTGAAGCTTTCTTT. Its protein is CASSLQLNTEAFF.

This clonotype turned up a few times. The CDR3 DNA reads as TGTGCCAGCAGCTTAGATCTAGTTGTAGATACGCAGTATTTT. Encoded protein: CASSLDLVVDTQYF. The rearrangement uses TRBV7-2 and TRBJ2-3; D unresolved. The germline gives CDR1 SGHTA, CDR2 FQGNSA. Deletions cut 1 base from V and 5 bases from J, with 10 bases between. The CDR3 sequence is 14 residues long. The variable domain in full, with the rest retrieved from reference TRBV7-2 and TRBJ2-3, is GAGVSQSPSNKVTEKGKDVELRCDPISGHTALYWYRQSLGQGLEFLIYFQGNSAPDKSGLPSDRFSAERTGGSVSTLTIQRTQQEDSAVYLCASSLDLVVDTQYFGPGTRLTVL.

This clonotype was found once. The rearrangement joins TRBV20-1 to TRBJ2-2, with 8 bases aligning to TRBD2. The V gene end was trimmed by 0 bases and the J gene end by 4 bases; junction bases not matched to a gene: 10. CDR3 length equals 17 residues. The germline V gene has CDR1 DFQATT and CDR2 SNEGSKA (reference sequence). CDR3 amino acids: CSARDTGVAGLTGELFF. The CDR3 DNA is TGCAGTGCTAGAGATACGGGGGTAGCGGGACTCACCGGGGAGCTGTTTTTT.

V usage is TRBV2 and J usage is TRBJ2-2; D gene uncertain. The V end lost 10 bases, the J end lost 1 base, and 16 bases lay between the germline ends. The CDR3 loop spans 15 amino acids. Per the germline V gene, CDR1 is SNHLY and CDR2 is FYNNEI. This CDR3 is CATDKVPRNTGELFF. DNA of the CDR3: TGTGCCACCGATAAGGTCCCACGGAACACCGGGGAGCTGTTTTTT.

CDR3 in DNA: TGTGCCAGCAGTGACCAGGGGCGGGAGACCCAGTACTTC. Encoded protein: CASSDQGRETQYF. The chain recombines TRBV2 with TRBJ2-5, with TRBD1 as a possible D gene (6 bases). The CDR3 has 13 amino acids. In germline, CDR1 is SNHLY, CDR2 FYNNEI. The V gene lost 3 bases and the J gene lost 5 bases, with 10 bases spanning the gap.